The clone carrying this T cell receptor beta chain was seen once. From germline, CDR1 is LGHDT and CDR2 YNNKEL (reference sequence). With 2 bases clipped from V and 5 bases from J, the junction kept 9 bases outside the gene matches. This CDR3 is 16 amino acids long. Authors' processing steps: Reference gene primer amplification gave nucleated cell count estimates. The table came from immunoSEQ multiplex PCR; TCRdb's copy has only in-frame clones and leaves some out. The V and J calls and clone size are taken from that table; D and trimming were inferred from the DNA. The sample includes about 89,000 clones, 70% to 90% seen only once; the top ten take under 0.6%. These data are taken from a study of blood T cell repertoires in COVID-19.

The specimen sequenced was peripheral blood. The V call is TRBV3-1 (or the pseudogene TRBV3-2), the J call TRBJ2-1; 7 bases are shared with TRBD1. This clonotype originated in a man aged 55 to 69 with acute or convalescent COVID-19. CDR3 DNA: TGTGCCAGCAGCCAACTTCCAGGGGGTATGAACAATGAGCAGTTCTTC. Protein sequence: CASSQLPGGMNNEQFF.